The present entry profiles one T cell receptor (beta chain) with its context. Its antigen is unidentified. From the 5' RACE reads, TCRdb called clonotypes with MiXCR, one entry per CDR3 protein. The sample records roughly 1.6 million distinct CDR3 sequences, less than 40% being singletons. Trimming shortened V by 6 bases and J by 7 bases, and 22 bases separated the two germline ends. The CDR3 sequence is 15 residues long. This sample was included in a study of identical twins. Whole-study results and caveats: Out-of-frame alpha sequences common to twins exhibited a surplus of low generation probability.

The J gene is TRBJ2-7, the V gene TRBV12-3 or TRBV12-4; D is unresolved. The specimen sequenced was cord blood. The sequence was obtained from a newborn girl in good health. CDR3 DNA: TGTGCCAGCAGATACACACAGCTCAGGCGCAATGAGCAGTACTTC. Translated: CASRYTQLRRNEQYF.